Below are 27 T cell receptor beta chains sequenced from a single sample in a study of shared clonotypes between healthy human individuals. Only in-frame clones appear in the TCRdb table, and some are missing; sequencing was by immunoSEQ multiplex PCR. The data hold 950,000 to 1,200,000 clones, with about 80% observed a single time. Sequenced input: memory CD4+ T cells from PBMCs. Subset given: CD45RA-negative fraction. All receptors derive from a man in his late teens or twenties in good health. Some clones in this sample may be carry-over from other donors' samples.

V and J are TRBV5-1 and TRBJ2-5; TRBD2 matches at 10 bases. From germline, CDR1 is SGHRS and CDR2 YFSETQ. V shed 8 bases and J 4 bases; nucleotides not matched to a gene: 8. This CDR3 region has 14 residues. The CDR3 sequence is CASSASGRRETQYF. As DNA, the CDR3 is TGCGCCAGTTCGGCTAGCGGGAGAAGAGAGACCCAGTACTTC.

Note on this clone: This sample also contains other DNA sequences that code for the same CDR3. The gene calls are TRBV5-1 and TRBJ2-5, with D perhaps matching TRBD1 or TRBD2 (6 bases each). The CDR3 spans 15 residues. Germline V gives CDR1 SGHRS, CDR2 YFSETQ. V was cut by 1 base and J by 0 bases, with 10 bases left in between. In nucleotides, the CDR3 is TGCGCCAGCAGCTTGAGAGGGGGGTACCAAGAGACCCAGTACTTC. Encoded protein: CASSLRGGYQETQYF. Using reference TRBV5-1 and TRBJ2-5 for the parts outside the CDR3, the full variable domain is KAGVTQTPRYLIKTRGQQVTLSCSPISGHRSVSWYQQTPGQGLQFLFEYFSETQRNKGNFPGRFSGRQFSNSRSEMNVSTLELGDSALYLCASSLRGGYQETQYFGPGTRLLVL.

This clone has just one count. The chain employs TRBV7-2 and TRBJ2-3; D possibly corresponds to TRBD2 (5 bases). The germline V gene has CDR1 SGHTA and CDR2 FQGNSA. The CDR3 is 18 amino acids. Trimming cost V 0 bases and J 1 base, with 17 bases left between them. As DNA, the CDR3 is TGTGCCAGCAGCTTAGCCCTCCTATCGGGGTTGGGCACAGATACGCAGTATTTT. Translating it yields CASSLALLSGLGTDTQYF.

This rearrangement joins TRBV5-1 to TRBJ2-1; TRBD2 matches at 11 bases. V lost 4 bases and J lost 3; bases outside the gene matches: 6. The germline CDR1 and CDR2 sequences are SGHRS and YFSETQ. The CDR3 consists of 16 residues. CDR3 coding DNA: TGCGCCAGCAGCCGGACGACTAGCGGGAACTACAATGAGCAGTTCTTC. It codes for CASSRTTSGNYNEQFF.

The J gene is TRBJ2-7, the V gene TRBV7-8; D is perhaps TRBD2 (5 bases). The CDR3 covers 15 residues. CDR1 and CDR2 (germline): SGHVS, FQNEAQ. V was clipped by 2 bases and J by 2 bases, with 13 bases between them. The CDR3 nucleotides are TGTGCCAGCAGCTTACGTCCGGGGTCGGCCTACGAGCAGTACTTC. Translated, it gives CASSLRPGSAYEQYF.

This chain links TRBV20-1 with TRBJ2-7; D gene ambiguous. Germline V CDR1 and CDR2: DFQATT, SNEGSKA (reference sequence). The germline V and J ends were trimmed by 3 bases and 6 bases, with 9 bases remaining between them. The CDR3 has 11 residues. CDR3: CSASIASEQYF. For the CDR3, the DNA is TGCAGTGCTAGCATTGCATCCGAGCAGTACTTC.

CDR3 loop: CAISEYPGSNTEAFF. CDR3 in DNA: TGTGCCATCAGTGAGTACCCAGGAAGCAACACTGAAGCTTTCTTT. The chain combines TRBV10-3 with TRBJ1-1; D is unresolved. Trimming removed 1 base at V and 2 bases at J, with 11 bases between. In germline, CDR1 is ENHRY, CDR2 SYGVKD. The CDR3 contains 15 residues.

The gene calls are TRBV28 and TRBJ2-1; 10 bases are a match to TRBD2. Germline V lookup: CDR1 MDHEN, CDR2 SYDVKM. The CDR3 has 14 amino acids. Trimming cost V 8 bases and J 7 bases; bases outside gene matches: 8. The DNA of the CDR3 is TGTGCCAGCCTCAGCGGGAGGGCCCGGAATGAGCAGTTCTTC. It codes for CASLSGRARNEQFF.

J is TRBJ1-5 and V is TRBV2, with D possibly matching TRBD1 (6 bases). The germline V and J ends were trimmed by 6 bases and 1 base, with 13 bases remaining between them. The CDR3 totals 15 residues. CDR1 and CDR2 (germline): SNHLY, FYNNEI. The CDR3 DNA reads TGTGCCAGCAGGAGAGGGGGGGACAGCAATCAGCCCCAGCATTTT. Its protein is CASRRGGDSNQPQHF. Full variable domain (rest looked up from reference TRBV2 and TRBJ1-5): EPEVTQTPSHQVTQMGQEVILRCVPISNHLYFYWYRQILGQKVEFLVSFYNNEISEKSEIFDDQFSVERPDGSNFTLKIRSTKLEDSAMYFCASRRGGDSNQPQHFGDGTRLSIL.

With respect to this clone: Distinct nucleotide sequences in the sample also encode this CDR3. The V gene is TRBV5-6, the J gene TRBJ2-5; D not certain. V was trimmed by 0 bases and J by 2 bases, leaving 5 bases between them. The CDR3 covers 13 residues. Germline V CDR1 and CDR2: SGHDT, YYEEEE. The CDR3 loop reads CASSLVGQETQYF. The DNA of the CDR3 is TGTGCCAGCAGCTTGGTGGGGCAAGAGACCCAGTACTTC.

This clone has just one count. The V gene is TRBV11-2, the J gene TRBJ2-2; 8 nucleotides line up with TRBD1. The CDR3 loop spans 16 amino acids. J was trimmed by 9 bases and V by 5 bases; bases with no gene match: 14. In germline, CDR1 is SGHAT, CDR2 FQNNGV. CDR3 amino acids: CASSRNSGGQGRELFF. The CDR3 DNA reads TGTGCCAGCAGCCGAAATTCCGGCGGACAGGGCCGGGAGCTGTTTTTT.

This clone was detected ten times or more. The rearrangement uses TRBV7-2 and TRBJ1-2, with TRBD1 identical over 8 bases. Per the germline V gene, CDR1 is SGHTA and CDR2 is FQGNSA. The CDR3 totals 12 residues. V was clipped by 3 bases and J by 7 bases; unmatched bases: 1. The CDR3 coding sequence is TGTGCCAGCAGCTTTCAGGGGGCTGGCTACACCTTC. This gives the protein CASSFQGAGYTF.

V is TRBV2 and J is TRBJ2-1, with a possible D match to TRBD2 (5 bases). The V end was cut by 7 bases, the J end by 9 bases, with 16 bases between. CDR3 length equals 13 residues. Germline V CDR1 and CDR2: SNHLY, FYNNEI. Here the CDR3 reads CASKGSPRGEQFF. As DNA, the CDR3 is TGTGCCAGCAAGGGTTCCCCTCGGGGTGAGCAGTTCTTC.

This clone occurred once. V is TRBV29-1 and J is TRBJ2-1; 9 bases are shared with TRBD2. V was pared by 7 bases and J by 0 bases, with 19 bases of the junction left unmatched. The CDR3 covers 19 residues. CDR1 is SQVTM and CDR2 is ANQGSEA in the germline V gene. The CDR3 DNA reads as TGCAGCGCACTTCACCGTAGGGCTAGCGGGACTAGCTCCTACAATGAGCAGTTCTTC. This sequence encodes CSALHRRASGTSSYNEQFF.

This clone has only one observation. Other DNA sequences in the same sample also yield this CDR3. The chain recombines TRBV5-1 with TRBJ1-5; TRBD1 matches 8 bases. CDR3 size: 15 residues. V gave up 0 bases and J gave up 2 bases; unmatched junction bases: 1. Germline lookup yields CDR1 SGHRS and CDR2 YFSETQ. The CDR3 is CASSLGQGRNQPQHF. In nucleotides, the CDR3 is TGCGCCAGCAGCTTGGGACAGGGGCGCAATCAGCCCCAGCATTTT.

The gene calls are TRBV2 and TRBJ1-3, with D tentatively TRBD1 (6 bases). With 4 bases removed from V and 4 bases from J, the gap between germline ends came to 8 bases. Germline V gene lookup returns CDR1 SNHLY and CDR2 FYNNEI. The length of the CDR3 is 13 residues. CDR3 sequence: CASSAGVGNTIYF. The CDR3 DNA reads as TGTGCCAGCAGTGCAGGGGTCGGAAACACCATATATTTT.

The rearrangement uses TRBV7-9 and TRBJ2-2; TRBD1 agrees at 10 bases. The CDR3 length is 15 residues. With V trimmed by 5 bases and J by 5 bases, 5 bases remained unmatched. CDR1 and CDR2 (germline): SEHNR, FQNEAQ (reference sequence). CDR3 coding DNA: TGTGCCAGCAGCCTGACAGGGGGCGTGACCGGGGAGCTGTTTTTT. Protein product: CASSLTGGVTGELFF.

This clone has more than one count but fewer than ten. V gene TRBV14 combines with J gene TRBJ2-1; D remains ambiguous. The CDR3 totals 14 residues. Trimming stripped 6 bases from V and 3 bases from J, with 12 bases between. CDR1 is SGHDN, CDR2 FVKESK, per germline. This CDR3 is CASSPRDGYNEQFF. The CDR3 region has the DNA TGTGCCAGCAGTCCACGTGACGGCTACAATGAGCAGTTCTTC.

CDR3 sequence (DNA): TGTGCCAGCAGCTTAACACGCGAAGAGAACACTGAAGCTTTCTTT. It encodes CASSLTREENTEAFF. V is TRBV7-3 and J is TRBJ1-1; unclear D gene. Germline V gives CDR1 SGHTA, CDR2 FQGTGA. The CDR3 sequence is 15 residues long. With 0 bases removed from V and 1 base from J, the gap between germline ends came to 9 bases. The full variable domain, rest sourced from reference TRBV7-3 and TRBJ1-1, is GAGVSQTPSNKVTEKGKYVELRCDPISGHTALYWYRQSLGQGPEFLIYFQGTGAADDSGLPNDRFFAVRPEGSVSTLKIQRTERGDSAVYLCASSLTREENTEAFFGQGTRLTVV.

V gene TRBV6-4 combines with J gene TRBJ1-2; 10 nucleotides line up with TRBD1. Germline CDR1 reads MRHNA; CDR2 reads SNTAGT. J lost 7 bases, V lost 5 bases, and 4 bases had no gene match. There are 13 residues in the CDR3. The CDR3 reads CASSSDRGLGYTF. The CDR3 DNA is TGTGCCAGCAGTTCTGACAGGGGGCTTGGCTACACCTTC.

V and J are TRBV7-3 and TRBJ2-1; TRBD2 agrees at 8 bases. V shed 7 bases and J 10 bases; nucleotides not matched to a gene: 18. CDR3 length: 16 residues. Per the germline V gene, CDR1 is SGHTA and CDR2 is FQGTGA. The CDR3, as DNA: TGTGCCAGCACCTCACTTAGGGCTAGCGGGCTCCACGAGCAGTTCTTC. This codes for CASTSLRASGLHEQFF. Combining the CDR3 with reference TRBV7-3 and TRBJ2-1 gives the whole variable domain GAGVSQTPSNKVTEKGKYVELRCDPISGHTALYWYRQSLGQGPEFLIYFQGTGAADDSGLPNDRFFAVRPEGSVSTLKIQRTERGDSAVYLCASTSLRASGLHEQFFGPGTRLTVL.

V is TRBV2 and J is TRBJ2-4; TRBD1 might be the D (6 bases). With 8 bases removed from V and 6 bases from J, the gap between germline ends came to 11 bases. Germline loops: CDR1 SNHLY, CDR2 FYNNEI. This CDR3 comprises 12 residues. CDR3 residues: CASAGETNIQYF. The CDR3 coding sequence is TGTGCCAGCGCAGGGGAGACAAACATTCAGTACTTC. The full variable domain, rest sourced from reference TRBV2 and TRBJ2-4, is EPEVTQTPSHQVTQMGQEVILRCVPISNHLYFYWYRQILGQKVEFLVSFYNNEISEKSEIFDDQFSVERPDGSNFTLKIRSTKLEDSAMYFCASAGETNIQYFGAGTRLSVL.

The gene calls are TRBV11-2 and TRBJ2-3; 7 nucleotides align to TRBD2. Germline assignment: CDR1 SGHAT and CDR2 FQNNGV. V lost 1 base, J lost 1 base, and 8 bases stayed unmatched. This CDR3 spans 17 amino acids. Here the CDR3 DNA reads TGTGCCAGCAGCTTAGGGGCCTCTAGCGGAGGCACAGATACGCAGTATTTT. It codes for CASSLGASSGGTDTQYF.

The genes are TRBV5-1 and TRBJ2-7, with a tentative D call TRBD1 (6 bases). The germline V and J ends were trimmed by 4 bases and 7 bases, with 15 bases remaining between them. CDR1 is SGHRS and CDR2 is YFSETQ in the germline V gene. This CDR3 is 13 amino acids long. CDR3 loop: CASSPLTRGEQYF. The CDR3, as DNA: TGCGCCAGCAGCCCCCTAACAAGGGGGGAGCAGTACTTC.

As to this clone: Other DNA sequences in the sample encode the same CDR3. The genes are TRBV28 and TRBJ1-2; D remains ambiguous. This CDR3 is 12 amino acids long. Trimming left V 2 bases short and J 4 bases short, with 5 bases between. CDR1 is MDHEN and CDR2 is SYDVKM in the germline V gene. The CDR3 nucleotides are TGTGCCAGCAGTTTACGGGCCTATGGCTACACCTTC. This codes for CASSLRAYGYTF.

The rearrangement joins TRBV7-9 to TRBJ2-1; D unresolved. Germline V lookup: CDR1 SEHNR, CDR2 FQNEAQ (reference sequence). Between the trimmed V and J ends, which lost 5 bases and 1 base, there was a span of 9 bases. The length of the CDR3 is 14 residues. In DNA form, the CDR3 reads TGTGCCAGCAGCCAACCCTGGTCCTACAATGAGCAGTTCTTC. It translates to CASSQPWSYNEQFF.

Comments on this clone: Different DNA sequences within this sample yield the same CDR3. The gene calls are TRBV4-1 and TRBJ2-7, with 8 bases that match TRBD2. The CDR3 covers 16 residues. CDR1 and CDR2 (germline): MGHRA, YSYEKL. The trim removed 2 bases at V and 3 bases at J, leaving 9 bases unmatched. CDR3 bases: TGCGCCAGCAGCCAATCGGGTACTAGCGGATTCTACGAGCAGTACTTC. The encoded protein is CASSQSGTSGFYEQYF.